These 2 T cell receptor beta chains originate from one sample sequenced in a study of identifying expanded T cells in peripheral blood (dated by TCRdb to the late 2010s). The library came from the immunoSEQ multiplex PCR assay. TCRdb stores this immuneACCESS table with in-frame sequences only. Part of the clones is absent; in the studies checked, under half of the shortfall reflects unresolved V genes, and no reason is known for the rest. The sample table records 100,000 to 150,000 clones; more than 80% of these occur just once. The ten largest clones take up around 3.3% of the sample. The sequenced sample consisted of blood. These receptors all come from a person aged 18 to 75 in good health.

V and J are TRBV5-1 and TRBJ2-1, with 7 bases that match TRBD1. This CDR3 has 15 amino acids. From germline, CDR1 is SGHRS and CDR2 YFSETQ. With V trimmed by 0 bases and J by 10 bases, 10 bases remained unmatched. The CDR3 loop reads CASSLVMRTGGEQFF. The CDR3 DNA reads TGCGCCAGCAGCTTGGTCATGCGGACAGGAGGCGAGCAGTTCTTC. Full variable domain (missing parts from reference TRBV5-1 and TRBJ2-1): KAGVTQTPRYLIKTRGQQVTLSCSPISGHRSVSWYQQTPGQGLQFLFEYFSETQRNKGNFPGRFSGRQFSNSRSEMNVSTLELGDSALYLCASSLVMRTGGEQFFGPGTRLTVL.

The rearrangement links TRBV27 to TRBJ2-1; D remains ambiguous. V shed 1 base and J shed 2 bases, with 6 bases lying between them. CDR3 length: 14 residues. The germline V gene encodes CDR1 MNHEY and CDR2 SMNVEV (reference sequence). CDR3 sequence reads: CASSLFGPYNEQFF. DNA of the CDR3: TGTGCCAGCAGTTTATTTGGACCCTACAATGAGCAGTTCTTC.